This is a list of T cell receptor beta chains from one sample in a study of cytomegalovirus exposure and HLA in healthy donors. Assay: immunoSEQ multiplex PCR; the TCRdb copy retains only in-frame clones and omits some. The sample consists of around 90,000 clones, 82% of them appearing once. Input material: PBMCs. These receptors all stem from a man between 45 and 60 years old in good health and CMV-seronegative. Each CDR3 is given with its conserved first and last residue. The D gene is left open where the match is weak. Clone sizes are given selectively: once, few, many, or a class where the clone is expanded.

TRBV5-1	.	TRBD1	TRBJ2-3	TGCGCCAGCAGCTTCCAAGGGGGCCGCACAGATACGCAGTATTTT	CASSFQGGRTDTQYF
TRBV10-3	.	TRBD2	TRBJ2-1	TGTGCCACAGGACTAGGCGATGAGCAGTTCTTC	CATGLGDEQFF
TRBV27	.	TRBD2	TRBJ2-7	TGTGCCAGCAGTCCCGGGACTAGCCCTACCTACGAGCAGTACTTC	CASSPGTSPTYEQYF
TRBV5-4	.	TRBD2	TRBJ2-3	TGTGCCAGCAGCTTGGCCGGGCTAGCGGTGACAGATACGCAGTATTTT	CASSLAGLAVTDTQYF
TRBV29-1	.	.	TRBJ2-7	TGCAGCGTTGAGGTCCTGGAAGGGGGTTACGAGCAGTACTTC	CSVEVLEGGYEQYF
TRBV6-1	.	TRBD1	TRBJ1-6	TGTGCCAGCAGTCCCGGGACAGGGGTCAATTCACCCCTCCACTTT	CASSPGTGVNSPLHF
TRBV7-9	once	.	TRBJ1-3	TGTGCCAGCAGCAAGCAGGGTGCCTCTGGAAACACCATATATTTT	CASSKQGASGNTIYF
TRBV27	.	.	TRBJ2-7	TGTGCCAGCACCAACGGGGGCGAGCAGTACTTC	CASTNGGEQYF
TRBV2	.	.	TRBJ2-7	TGTGCCAGCAGTGGGCGGATACCTCTACAAACCTACGAGCAGTACTTC	CASSGRIPLQTYEQYF
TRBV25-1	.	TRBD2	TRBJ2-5	TGTGCCAGCAGTGACCCCGGGACTATAGAGACCCAGTACTTC	CASSDPGTIETQYF
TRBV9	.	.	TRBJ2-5	TGTGCCAGCAGCGTAGCTCCCTCCGGGGAGACCCAGTACTTC	CASSVAPSGETQYF
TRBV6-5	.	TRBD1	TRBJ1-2	TGTGCCAGCAGTTACGCGTCGGGACAGAGCTATGGCTACACCTTC	CASSYASGQSYGYTF
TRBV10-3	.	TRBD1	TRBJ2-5	TGTGCCATCAGATCGACAGGGGAGACCCAGTACTTC	CAIRSTGETQYF
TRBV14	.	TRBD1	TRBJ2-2	TGTGCCAGCAGCCCGGACAGGTACACCGGGGAGCTGTTTTTT	CASSPDRYTGELFF
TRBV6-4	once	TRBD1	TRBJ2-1	TGTGCCAGCAGTGTCGGACAGGGGCACAATGAGCAGTTCTTC	CASSVGQGHNEQFF
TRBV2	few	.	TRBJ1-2	TGTGCCAGCAGTGAAGACAGGTCTAACTATGGCTACACCTTC	CASSEDRSNYGYTF